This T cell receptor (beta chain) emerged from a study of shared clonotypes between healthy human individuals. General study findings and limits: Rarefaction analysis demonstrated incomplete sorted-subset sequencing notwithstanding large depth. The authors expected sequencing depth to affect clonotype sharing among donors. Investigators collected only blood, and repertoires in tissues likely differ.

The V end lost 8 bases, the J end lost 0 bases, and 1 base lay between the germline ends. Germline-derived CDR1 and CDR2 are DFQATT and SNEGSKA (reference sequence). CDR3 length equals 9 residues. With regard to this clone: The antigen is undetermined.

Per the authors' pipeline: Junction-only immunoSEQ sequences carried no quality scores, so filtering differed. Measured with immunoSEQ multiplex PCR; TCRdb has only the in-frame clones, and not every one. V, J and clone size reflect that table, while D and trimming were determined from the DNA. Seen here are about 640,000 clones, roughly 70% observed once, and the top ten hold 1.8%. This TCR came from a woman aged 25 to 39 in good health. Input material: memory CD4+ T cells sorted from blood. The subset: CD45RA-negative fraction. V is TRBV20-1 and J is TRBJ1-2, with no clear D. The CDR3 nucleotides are TGCAGTCCTAACTATGGCTACACCTTC. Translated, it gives CSPNYGYTF.